Sequencing of this T cell receptor beta chain was carried out in a study of OX40 agonist ivuxolimab in advanced cancers. As for the study in general: It was ivuxolimab, an agonistic anti-OX40 (CD134) antibody, that patients were treated with. Patients got intravenous ivuxolimab at 0.01 to 10 mg/kg every 2 weeks. Therapy given before enrollment (anti-PD-1, anti-PD-L1 or anti-CTLA-4) was allowed, and 40% had some.

The V end lost 4 bases, the J end lost 3 bases, and 12 bases lay between the germline ends. This CDR3 has 14 amino acids. Germline CDR1 is SGHRS and CDR2 is YFSETQ. A word on this clone: Its antigen is still unknown. The sample carries other DNA sequences with the same CDR3.

Sequencing was performed with immunoSEQ multiplex PCR; in TCRdb, only in-frame clones are kept and a portion is missing. This table holds about 68,000 clones, approximately 83% found once. Findings and caveats of the study: Average numbers of expanded clones were greater in CD8+ T cells than in CD4+.

Material: CD4+ or CD8+ T cells sorted from blood, obtained in a trial of the OX40 agonist ivuxolimab. The receptor was isolated from an adult with an advanced solid tumor such as melanoma, head and neck, liver or kidney cancer. The chain combines TRBV5-1 with TRBJ2-3; no definite D call. The CDR3: CASSLPSGTDTQYF. In nucleotides, the CDR3 is TGCGCCAGCAGCCTACCATCTGGGACAGATACGCAGTATTTT.